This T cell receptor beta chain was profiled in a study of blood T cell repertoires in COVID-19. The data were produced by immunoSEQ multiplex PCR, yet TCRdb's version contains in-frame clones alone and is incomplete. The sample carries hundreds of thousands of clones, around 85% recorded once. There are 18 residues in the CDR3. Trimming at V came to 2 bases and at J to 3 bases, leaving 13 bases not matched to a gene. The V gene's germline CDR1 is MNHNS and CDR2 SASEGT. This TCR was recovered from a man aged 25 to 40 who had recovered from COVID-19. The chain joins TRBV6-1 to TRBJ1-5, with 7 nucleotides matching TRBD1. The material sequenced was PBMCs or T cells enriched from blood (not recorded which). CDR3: CASSEMPYGQVYNQPQHF. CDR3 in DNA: TGTGCCAGCAGTGAAATGCCGTATGGACAGGTCTACAATCAGCCCCAGCATTTT.